This T cell receptor beta chain comes out of a study of blood T cell repertoires in COVID-19. Whole-study context: The analysed material was cDNA or gDNA that came from T cells, B-cell-depleted T cells, or PBMCs.

This CDR3 spans 16 amino acids. Germline CDR1 and CDR2: LGHDT and YNNKEL (reference sequence). V dropped 4 bases and J dropped 7; count of bases not matched to a gene: 8. The authors' processing: Amplification of reference gene primers was used by the study to estimate nucleated cell counts. Method: immunoSEQ multiplex PCR; TCRdb's copy keeps in-frame clones and lacks some. That table gives V, J and clone size, and the DNA gave D and trimming. The table records a few hundred thousand clones, 70% to 90% of them present only once. Participant ages covered about 18 to 95 years across 20 to 30 US areas. Participants' reported clinical history set cohort assignment.

This clonotype was sampled from a woman aged 45-60 years who had recovered from COVID-19. The rearrangement joins TRBV3-1 (or the pseudogene TRBV3-2) to TRBJ2-1; TRBD2 matches 12 bases. Sequencing used PBMCs or T cells enriched from blood (not recorded which). This chain's CDR3 is CASSPGLAGKRNEQFF. The CDR3 DNA follows: TGTGCCAGCAGCCCAGGACTAGCGGGAAAAAGGAATGAGCAGTTCTTC.